Listed here are 19 T cell receptor beta chains from one sample, sequenced in a study of blood T cell repertoires in COVID-19. Sequencing was performed with immunoSEQ multiplex PCR; in TCRdb, only in-frame clones are kept and a portion is missing. This sample has some 330,000 clones, with roughly 90% found just once. The sample was peripheral blood. These TCRs come from a woman in her twenties or thirties with COVID-19, enrolled during active disease.

This rearrangement joins TRBV13 to TRBJ2-4, with D possibly matching TRBD1 (6 bases). CDR3 length: 17 amino acids. Germline values: CDR1 PRHDT, CDR2 FYEKMQ (reference sequence). The V and J ends lost 2 bases and 2 bases respectively, with 16 bases between them. In nucleotides, the CDR3 is TGTGCCAGCAGCTTACTTAAACAGGGAACGTCCAAAAACATTCAGTACTTC. As protein: CASSLLKQGTSKNIQYF.

The chain links TRBV7-9 to TRBJ2-3, with D possibly being TRBD2 (7 bases). With 10 bases removed from V and 6 bases from J, the gap between germline ends came to 14 bases. This CDR3 has 12 residues. Germline V gives CDR1 SEHNR, CDR2 FQNEAQ (reference sequence). The CDR3 loop reads CATGGLEDTQYF. The CDR3 DNA follows: TGTGCCACGGGGGGCCTTGAGGATACGCAGTATTTT.

This clone was detected only a few times. J is TRBJ1-2 and V is TRBV4-3, with D maybe TRBD1 (6 bases). With 4 bases removed from V and 5 bases from J, the gap between germline ends came to 17 bases. The CDR3 loop spans 15 amino acids. Germline assignment: CDR1 LGHNA and CDR2 YSLEER. The CDR3 reads CASSLDQGNGYGYTF. The CDR3, as DNA: TGCGCCAGCAGCCTCGACCAGGGGAACGGGTATGGCTACACCTTC.

The gene calls are TRBV10-1 and TRBJ1-5; no clear D. Trimming took off 9 bases at V and 9 bases at J, with 18 bases between the two ends. The CDR3 has 13 residues. Germline loops: CDR1 WNHNN, CDR2 SYGVQD (reference sequence). CDR3 DNA sequence: TGCGCCAGTCCCACGGGTTCACTGGGGCCCCAGCATTTT. It specifies CASPTGSLGPQHF.

The chain uses TRBV5-1 and TRBJ2-1; 10 bases align to TRBD2. Looked up from germline, CDR1 is SGHRS and CDR2 is YFSETQ. The CDR3 covers 17 residues. After removal of 2 bases from V and 4 bases from J, the junction contained 9 bases not matched to a gene. The CDR3 region has the DNA TGCGCCAGCAGCTTCCACGAGCCGGGACTAGCGTACAATGAGCAGTTCTTC. Translation gives CASSFHEPGLAYNEQFF.

This clone was detected only once. The chain carries TRBV5-4 and TRBJ2-1; 16 nucleotides align to TRBD2. The trim removed 4 bases at V and 13 bases at J, leaving 8 bases unmatched. Germline CDR1 and CDR2: SGHNT and YYREEE (reference sequence). The CDR3 covers 15 residues. The CDR3 coding sequence is TGTGCCAGCAGCCCCGGGACTAGCGGGGGGGCTGTTCAGTTCTTC. Its translation: CASSPGTSGGAVQFF. Full variable domain (rest looked up from reference TRBV5-4 and TRBJ2-1): ETGVTQSPTHLIKTRGQQVTLRCSSQSGHNTVSWYQQALGQGPQFIFQYYREEENGRGNFPPRFSGLQFPNYSSELNVNALELDDSALYLCASSPGTSGGAVQFFGPGTRLTVL.

The table lists this clone with a count of one. The rearrangement uses TRBV19 and TRBJ2-2, with TRBD2 as a possible D gene (6 bases). Deletions cut 0 bases from V and 4 bases from J, with 9 bases between. The CDR3 has 15 residues. Germline V gene data show CDR1 as LNHDA and CDR2 as SQIVND (reference sequence). This CDR3 reads CASSIDLASTGELFF. The CDR3 DNA sequence: TGTGCCAGTAGTATAGATCTAGCGAGCACCGGGGAGCTGTTTTTT. Filled out from reference TRBV19 and TRBJ2-2, the complete variable domain reads DGGITQSPKYLFRKEGQNVTLSCEQNLNHDAMYWYRQDPGQGLRLIYYSQIVNDFQKGDIAEGYSVSREKKESFPLTVTSAQKNPTAFYLCASSIDLASTGELFFGEGSRLTVL.

The genes are TRBV7-2 and TRBJ2-5, with D perhaps TRBD1 (5 bases). Germline CDR1 reads SGHTA; CDR2 reads FQGNSA. CDR3 length: 14 amino acids. The germline V and J ends were trimmed by 5 bases and 4 bases, with 14 bases remaining between them. The DNA for the CDR3 is TGTGCCAGCAGCCCAGCTGGGGCTAGAGAGACCCAGTACTTC. This sequence encodes CASSPAGARETQYF. The full variable domain, in which reference TRBV7-2 and TRBJ2-5 provide the parts outside the CDR3, is GAGVSQSPSNKVTEKGKDVELRCDPISGHTALYWYRQSLGQGLEFLIYFQGNSAPDKSGLPSDRFSAERTGGSVSTLTIQRTQQEDSAVYLCASSPAGARETQYFGPGTRLLVL.

The chain combines TRBV4-2 with TRBJ1-4, with a tentative D call TRBD1 (5 bases). The CDR3 is 17 amino acids. CDR1 and CDR2 from the germline V gene are LGHNA and YNFKEQ. The ends were cut back, 0 bases at V and 4 bases at J, with 15 bases in the middle. The chain's CDR3 is CASSQDRDGGFNEKLFF. CDR3 DNA sequence: TGTGCCAGCAGCCAAGACCGGGACGGGGGATTTAATGAAAAACTGTTTTTT.

The chain carries TRBV28 and TRBJ2-7; TRBD1 agrees at 10 bases. Trimming took 6 bases from V and 2 from J; bases not matched to a gene: 4. CDR3 length equals 14 residues. Germline CDR1 and CDR2: MDHEN and SYDVKM. Here the CDR3 DNA reads TGTGCCAGCAGGTCCGGGACAGGGGCCTACGAGCAGTACGTC. Translation: CASRSGTGAYEQYV.

The chain carries TRBV7-3 and TRBJ2-3; TRBD2 matches 7 bases. J was trimmed by 4 bases and V by 4 bases; bases with no gene match: 8. The CDR3 loop spans 15 amino acids. Germline values: CDR1 SGHTA, CDR2 FQGTGA. The DNA of the CDR3 is TGTGCCAGCAGCTCTGGGATAGCGGGTGCAGATACGCAGTATTTT. Translated, it gives CASSSGIAGADTQYF.

This clone came up a few times. The genes are TRBV19 and TRBJ2-3; 11 bases are shared with TRBD1. Trimming at V came to 6 bases and at J to 4 bases, leaving 6 bases not matched to a gene. Germline loops: CDR1 LNHDA, CDR2 SQIVND (reference sequence). CDR3 length: 15 residues. The CDR3 nucleotides are TGTGCCAGTAGCTCGGGACAGGGGGATGCAGATACGCAGTATTTT. It specifies CASSSGQGDADTQYF.

The chain has TRBV5-1 and TRBJ1-5; D might be TRBD1 (6 bases). The CDR3 loop spans 17 amino acids. CDR1 and CDR2 (germline): SGHRS, YFSETQ. V dropped 4 bases and J dropped 1 base, with 18 bases sitting between them. CDR3 nucleotides: TGCGCCAGCAGCCCTGGACAGTCGGGGGGAAGCAATCAGCCCCAGCATTTT. This translates into CASSPGQSGGSNQPQHF.

J is TRBJ1-1 and V is TRBV19; perhaps TRBD1 as D (6 bases). The germline CDR1 and CDR2 sequences are LNHDA and SQIVND (reference sequence). Trimming shortened V by 1 base and J by 1 base, and 13 bases separated the two germline ends. This CDR3 is built from 16 residues. The CDR3 DNA follows: TGTGCCAGTAGTATAGTCAAGGGGGTAAAGAACACTGAAGCTTTCTTT. Protein sequence: CASSIVKGVKNTEAFF.

J is TRBJ2-1 and V is TRBV20-1, with 7 nucleotides matching TRBD2. The J segment lost 2 bases and the V segment lost 3 bases, leaving 4 bases of the junction unmatched. This CDR3 spans 14 amino acids. CDR1 and CDR2 from the germline V gene are DFQATT and SNEGSKA (reference sequence). CDR3 DNA: TGCAGTGCTAGTAGCGGACTAGCCTACAATGAGCAGTTCTTC. Amino acids: CSASSGLAYNEQFF.

The rearrangement links TRBV10-1 to TRBJ2-5; TRBD2 matches at 13 bases. In germline, CDR1 is WNHNN, CDR2 SYGVQD (reference sequence). CDR3 length equals 17 residues. J lost 3 bases, V lost 3 bases, and 7 bases had no gene match. The CDR3 spells CASSDRTSGGWEETQYF. CDR3 nucleotide sequence: TGCGCCAGCAGTGACCGGACTAGCGGGGGCTGGGAAGAGACCCAGTACTTC.

This clone has a single count. The J gene is TRBJ1-2, the V gene TRBV11-3, with D possibly TRBD1 on 5 matching bases. The germline V and J ends were trimmed by 4 bases and 4 bases, with 7 bases remaining between them. Germline-derived CDR1 and CDR2 are SGHNT and YENEEA. This CDR3 is 12 amino acids long. CDR3 in DNA: TGTGCCAGCAGCTCGACAGTCTATGGCTACACCTTC. The encoded protein is CASSSTVYGYTF.

The V gene is TRBV2, the J gene TRBJ1-2, with a weak D call TRBD1 (5 bases). Trimming removed 1 base from V and 3 bases from J, with 9 bases in between. CDR3 length equals 14 residues. Germline CDR1 reads SNHLY; CDR2 reads FYNNEI. The CDR3 region has the DNA TGTGCCAGCAGTGAAGGGGCAGGGTACTATGGCTACACCTTC. The encoded protein is CASSEGAGYYGYTF.

In DNA, the CDR3 is TGCGCCAGCAGCCCCGGGACAGGGGGCTTCGGGTATGGCTACACCTTC. This translates into CASSPGTGGFGYGYTF. V is TRBV4-3 and J is TRBJ1-2; TRBD1 aligns across 12 bases. After removal of 4 bases from V and 5 bases from J, the junction contained 8 bases not matched to a gene. There are 16 residues in the CDR3. Germline V gives CDR1 LGHNA, CDR2 YSLEER.